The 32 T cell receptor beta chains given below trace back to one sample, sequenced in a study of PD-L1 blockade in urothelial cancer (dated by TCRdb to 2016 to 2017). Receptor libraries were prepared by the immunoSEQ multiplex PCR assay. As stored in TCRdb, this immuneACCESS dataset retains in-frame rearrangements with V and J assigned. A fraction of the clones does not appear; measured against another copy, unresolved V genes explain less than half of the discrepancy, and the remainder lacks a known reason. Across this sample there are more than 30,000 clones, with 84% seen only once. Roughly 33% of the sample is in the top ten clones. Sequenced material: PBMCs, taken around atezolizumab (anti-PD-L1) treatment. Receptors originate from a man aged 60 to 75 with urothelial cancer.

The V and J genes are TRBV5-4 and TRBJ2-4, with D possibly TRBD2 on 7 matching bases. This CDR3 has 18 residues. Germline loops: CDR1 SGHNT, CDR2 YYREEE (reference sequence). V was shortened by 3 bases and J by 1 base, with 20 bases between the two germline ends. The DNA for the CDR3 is TGTGCCAGCAGCTCGGGGGCTCGGGGGGTAGGGGCCAAAAACATTCAGTACTTC. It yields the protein CASSSGARGVGAKNIQYF.

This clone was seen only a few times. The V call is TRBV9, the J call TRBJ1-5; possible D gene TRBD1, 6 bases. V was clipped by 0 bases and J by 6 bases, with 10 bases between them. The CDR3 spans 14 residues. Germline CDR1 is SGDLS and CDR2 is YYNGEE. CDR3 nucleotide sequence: TGTGCCAGCAGCGTAGGGCAGGGGACTCAGCCCCAGCATTTT. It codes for CASSVGQGTQPQHF. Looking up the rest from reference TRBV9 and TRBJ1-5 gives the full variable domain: DSGVTQTPKHLITATGQRVTLRCSPRSGDLSVYWYQQSLDQGLQFLIQYYNGEERAKGNILERFSAQQFPDLHSELNLSSLELGDSALYFCASSVGQGTQPQHFGDGTRLSIL.

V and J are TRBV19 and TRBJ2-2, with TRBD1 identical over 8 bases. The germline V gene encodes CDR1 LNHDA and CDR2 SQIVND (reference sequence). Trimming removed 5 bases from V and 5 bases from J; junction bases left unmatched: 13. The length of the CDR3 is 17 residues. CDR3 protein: CASSPRGQVRWTGELFF. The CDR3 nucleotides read TGTGCCAGTAGTCCCCGGGGACAGGTGCGGTGGACCGGGGAGCTGTTTTTT.

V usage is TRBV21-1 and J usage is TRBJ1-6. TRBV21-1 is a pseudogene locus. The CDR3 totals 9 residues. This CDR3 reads CASSSSLHF. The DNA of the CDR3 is TGTGCCAGCAGCTCGTCCCTCCACTTT.

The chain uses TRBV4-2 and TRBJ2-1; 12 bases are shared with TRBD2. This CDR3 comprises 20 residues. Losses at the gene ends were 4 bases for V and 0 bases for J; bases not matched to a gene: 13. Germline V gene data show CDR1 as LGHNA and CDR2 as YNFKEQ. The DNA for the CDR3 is TGTGCCAGCAGCCTCCGGAGGGTACTAGCGGGGGGCAGCTCCTACAATGAGCAGTTCTTC. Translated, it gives CASSLRRVLAGGSSYNEQFF.

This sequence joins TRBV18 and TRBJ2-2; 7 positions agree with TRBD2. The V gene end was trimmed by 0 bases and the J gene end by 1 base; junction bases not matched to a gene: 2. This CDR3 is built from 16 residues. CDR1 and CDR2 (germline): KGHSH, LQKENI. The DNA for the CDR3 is TGTGCCAGCTCACCACCGGGGGGGATGAACACCGGGGAGCTGTTTTTT. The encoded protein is CASSPPGGMNTGELFF.

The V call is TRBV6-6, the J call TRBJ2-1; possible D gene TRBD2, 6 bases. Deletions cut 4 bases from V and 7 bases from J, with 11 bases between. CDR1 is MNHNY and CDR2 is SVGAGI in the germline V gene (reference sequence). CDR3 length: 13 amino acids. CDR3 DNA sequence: TGTGCCAGCAGTTCCCGAGGGAGGAATGAGCAGTTCTTC. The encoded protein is CASSSRGRNEQFF.

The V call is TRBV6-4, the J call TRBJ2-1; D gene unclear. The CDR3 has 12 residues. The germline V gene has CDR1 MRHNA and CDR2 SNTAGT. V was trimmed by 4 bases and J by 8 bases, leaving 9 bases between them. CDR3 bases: TGTGCCAGCAGTGCAGGAACCCATGAGCAGTTCTTC. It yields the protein CASSAGTHEQFF.

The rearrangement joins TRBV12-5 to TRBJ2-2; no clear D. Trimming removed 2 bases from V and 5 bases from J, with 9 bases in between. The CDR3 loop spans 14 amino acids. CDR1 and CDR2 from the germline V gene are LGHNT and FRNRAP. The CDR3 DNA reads TGTGCTAGTGGTTTGCACCGGAGAACCGGGGAGCTGTTTTTT. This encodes CASGLHRRTGELFF.

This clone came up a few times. CDR3 loop: CASSLVSGRTGNTIYF. CDR3 DNA: TGTGCCAGCAGCTTAGTCTCAGGGAGGACTGGAAACACCATATATTTT. The chain combines TRBV7-9 with TRBJ1-3, with D perhaps matching TRBD1 (5 bases). The V and J ends lost 1 base and 2 bases respectively, with 12 bases between them. Per germline, CDR1 SEHNR and CDR2 FQNEAQ (reference sequence). This CDR3 contains 16 residues.

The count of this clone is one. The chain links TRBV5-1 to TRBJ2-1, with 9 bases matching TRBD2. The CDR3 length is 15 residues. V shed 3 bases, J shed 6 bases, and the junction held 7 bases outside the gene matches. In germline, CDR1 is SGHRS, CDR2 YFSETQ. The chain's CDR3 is CASSSGLASFNEQFF. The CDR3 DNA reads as TGCGCCAGCAGCTCTGGACTAGCGTCTTTCAATGAGCAGTTCTTC.

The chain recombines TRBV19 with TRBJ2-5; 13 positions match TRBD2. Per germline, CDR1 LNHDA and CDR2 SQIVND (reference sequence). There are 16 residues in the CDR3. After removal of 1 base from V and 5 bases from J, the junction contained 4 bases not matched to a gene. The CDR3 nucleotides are TGTGCCAGTAGTATAGGAACTAGCGGGGGGGCCGAGACCCAGTACTTC. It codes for CASSIGTSGGAETQYF.

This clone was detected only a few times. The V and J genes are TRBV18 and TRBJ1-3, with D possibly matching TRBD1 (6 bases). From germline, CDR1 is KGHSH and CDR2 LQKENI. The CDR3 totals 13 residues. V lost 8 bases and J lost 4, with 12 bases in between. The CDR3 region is CASKQGPGNTIYF. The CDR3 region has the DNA TGTGCCAGCAAACAGGGTCCAGGAAACACCATATATTTT.

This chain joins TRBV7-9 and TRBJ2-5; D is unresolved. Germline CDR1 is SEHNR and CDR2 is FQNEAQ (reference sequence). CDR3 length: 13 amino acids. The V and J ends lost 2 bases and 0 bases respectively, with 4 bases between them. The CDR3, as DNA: TGTGCCAGCAGCTTACAGGACCAAGAGACCCAGTACTTC. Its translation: CASSLQDQETQYF.

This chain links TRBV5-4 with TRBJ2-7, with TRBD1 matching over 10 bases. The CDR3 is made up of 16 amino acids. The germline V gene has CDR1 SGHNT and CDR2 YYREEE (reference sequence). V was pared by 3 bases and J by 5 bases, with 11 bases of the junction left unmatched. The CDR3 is CASSSNRDRGINEQYF. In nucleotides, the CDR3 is TGTGCCAGCAGCTCAAACCGGGACAGGGGAATCAACGAGCAGTACTTC.

Here the CDR3 reads CASSAIAGVADTQYF. The CDR3 region has the DNA TGCGCCAGCTCAGCGATAGCGGGAGTAGCAGATACGCAGTATTTT. The rearrangement joins TRBV5-1 to TRBJ2-3; 9 nucleotides line up with TRBD2. V lost 7 bases, J lost 4 bases, and 10 bases stayed unmatched. Germline V gives CDR1 SGHRS, CDR2 YFSETQ. This CDR3 spans 15 amino acids.

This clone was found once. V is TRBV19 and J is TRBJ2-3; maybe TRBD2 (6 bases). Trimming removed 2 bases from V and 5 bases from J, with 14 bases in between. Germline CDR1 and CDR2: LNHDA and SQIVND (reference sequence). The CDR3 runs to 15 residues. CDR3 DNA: TGTGCCAGTAGTATAAGGGACTCGGCGGTAGATACGCAGTATTTT. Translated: CASSIRDSAVDTQYF. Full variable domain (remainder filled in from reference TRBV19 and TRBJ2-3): DGGITQSPKYLFRKEGQNVTLSCEQNLNHDAMYWYRQDPGQGLRLIYYSQIVNDFQKGDIAEGYSVSREKKESFPLTVTSAQKNPTAFYLCASSIRDSAVDTQYFGPGTRLTVL.

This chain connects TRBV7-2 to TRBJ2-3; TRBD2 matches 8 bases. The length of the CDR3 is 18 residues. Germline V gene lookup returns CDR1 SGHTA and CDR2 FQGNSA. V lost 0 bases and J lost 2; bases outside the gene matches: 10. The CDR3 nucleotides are TGTGCCAGCAGCTTAGCGCCGAGTCGCGGGGGGTTCACAGATACGCAGTATTTT. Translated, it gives CASSLAPSRGGFTDTQYF.

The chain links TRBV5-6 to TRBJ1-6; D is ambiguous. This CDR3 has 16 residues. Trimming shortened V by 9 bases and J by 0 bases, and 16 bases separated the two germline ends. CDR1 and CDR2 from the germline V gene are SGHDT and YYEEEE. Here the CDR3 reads CATDIHPSSYNSPLHF. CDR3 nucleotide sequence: TGTGCCACCGACATTCACCCAAGCTCCTATAATTCACCCCTCCACTTT.

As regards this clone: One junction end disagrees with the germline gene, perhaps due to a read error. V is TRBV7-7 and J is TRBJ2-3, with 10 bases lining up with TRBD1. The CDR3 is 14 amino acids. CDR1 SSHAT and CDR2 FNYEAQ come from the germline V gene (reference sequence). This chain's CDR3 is CASSWGQGTDTQYF. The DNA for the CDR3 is TGTGCTAGCAGCTGGGGACAGGGGACAGATACGCAGTATTTT.

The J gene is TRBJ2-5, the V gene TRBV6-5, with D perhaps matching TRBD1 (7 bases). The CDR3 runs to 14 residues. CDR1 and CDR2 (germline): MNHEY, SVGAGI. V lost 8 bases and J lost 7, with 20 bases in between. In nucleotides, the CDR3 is TGTGCCAGCCGGGACAGTACTAAGGGAGGGACCCAGTACTTC. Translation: CASRDSTKGGTQYF.

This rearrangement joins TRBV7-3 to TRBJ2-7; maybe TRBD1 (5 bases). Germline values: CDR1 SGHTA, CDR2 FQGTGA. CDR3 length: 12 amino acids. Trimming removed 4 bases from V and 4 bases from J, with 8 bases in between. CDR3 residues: CASSSGRYEQYF. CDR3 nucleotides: TGTGCCAGCAGCTCAGGGCGGTACGAGCAGTACTTC.

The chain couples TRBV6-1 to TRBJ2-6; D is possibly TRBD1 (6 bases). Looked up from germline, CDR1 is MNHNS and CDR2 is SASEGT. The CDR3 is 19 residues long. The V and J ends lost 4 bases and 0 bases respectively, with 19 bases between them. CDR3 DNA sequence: TGTGCCAGCAGTGCCGCTGCCCGGGACACAAGCTCTGGGGCCAACGTCCTGACTTTC. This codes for CASSAAARDTSSGANVLTF.

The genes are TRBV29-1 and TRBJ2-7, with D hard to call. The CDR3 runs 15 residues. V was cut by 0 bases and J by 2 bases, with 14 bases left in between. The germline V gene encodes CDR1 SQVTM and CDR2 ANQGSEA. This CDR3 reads CSVEDQASVTYEQYF. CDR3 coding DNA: TGCAGCGTTGAAGATCAGGCGTCCGTAACCTACGAGCAGTACTTC.

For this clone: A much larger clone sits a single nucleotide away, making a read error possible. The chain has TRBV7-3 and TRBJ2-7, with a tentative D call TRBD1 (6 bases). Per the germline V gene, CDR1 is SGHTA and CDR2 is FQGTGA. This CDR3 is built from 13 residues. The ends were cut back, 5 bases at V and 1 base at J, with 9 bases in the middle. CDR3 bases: TGTGCCAGCAGCCAGGACAGTTCCTACGAGCAGTACTTC. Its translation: CASSQDSSYEQYF.

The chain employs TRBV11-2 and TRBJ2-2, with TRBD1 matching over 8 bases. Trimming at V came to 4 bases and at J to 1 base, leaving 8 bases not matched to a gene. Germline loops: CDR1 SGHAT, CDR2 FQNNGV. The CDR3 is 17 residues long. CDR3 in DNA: TGTGCCAGCAGCTCTAGGCGGACAGGGCGGAACACCGGGGAGCTGTTTTTT. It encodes CASSSRRTGRNTGELFF.

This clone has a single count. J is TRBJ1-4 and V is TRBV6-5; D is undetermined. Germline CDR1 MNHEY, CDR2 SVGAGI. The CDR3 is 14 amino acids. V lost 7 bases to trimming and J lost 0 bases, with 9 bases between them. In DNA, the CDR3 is TGTGCCAGCAAACGGGGTTCAACTAATGAAAAACTGTTTTTT. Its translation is CASKRGSTNEKLFF.

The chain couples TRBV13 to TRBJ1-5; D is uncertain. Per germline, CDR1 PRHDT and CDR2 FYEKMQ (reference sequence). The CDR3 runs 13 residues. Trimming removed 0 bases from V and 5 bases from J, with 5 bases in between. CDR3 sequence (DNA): TGTGCCAGCAGCTTAGGAGGAGATCAGCCCCAGCATTTT. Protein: CASSLGGDQPQHF.

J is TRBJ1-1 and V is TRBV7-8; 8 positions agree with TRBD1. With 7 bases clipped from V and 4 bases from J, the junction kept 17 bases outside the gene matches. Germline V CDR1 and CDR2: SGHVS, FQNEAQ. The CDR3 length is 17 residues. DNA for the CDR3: TGTGCCAGCACCCCCTTTAACCAGGGGGCGCGGGGCACTGAAGCTTTCTTT. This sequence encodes CASTPFNQGARGTEAFF.

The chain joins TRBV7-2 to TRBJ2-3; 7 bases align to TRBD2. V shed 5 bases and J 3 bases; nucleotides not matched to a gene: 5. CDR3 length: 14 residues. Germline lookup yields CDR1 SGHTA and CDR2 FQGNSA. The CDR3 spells CASSPSGRTDTQYF. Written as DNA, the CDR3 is TGTGCCAGCAGCCCTAGCGGACGTACAGATACGCAGTATTTT.

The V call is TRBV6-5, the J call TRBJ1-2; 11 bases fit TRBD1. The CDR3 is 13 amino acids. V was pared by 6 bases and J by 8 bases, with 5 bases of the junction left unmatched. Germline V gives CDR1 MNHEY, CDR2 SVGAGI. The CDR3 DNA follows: TGTGCCAGCAGAGACGGGACAGGGGGAGGCTACACCTTC. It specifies CASRDGTGGGYTF.

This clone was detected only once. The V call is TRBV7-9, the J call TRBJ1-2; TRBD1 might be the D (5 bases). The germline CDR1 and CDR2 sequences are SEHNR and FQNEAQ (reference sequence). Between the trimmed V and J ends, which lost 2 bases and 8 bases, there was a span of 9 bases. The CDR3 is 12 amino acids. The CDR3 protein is CASSLWGEGYTF. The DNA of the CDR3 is TGTGCCAGCAGCTTATGGGGCGAGGGCTACACCTTC.